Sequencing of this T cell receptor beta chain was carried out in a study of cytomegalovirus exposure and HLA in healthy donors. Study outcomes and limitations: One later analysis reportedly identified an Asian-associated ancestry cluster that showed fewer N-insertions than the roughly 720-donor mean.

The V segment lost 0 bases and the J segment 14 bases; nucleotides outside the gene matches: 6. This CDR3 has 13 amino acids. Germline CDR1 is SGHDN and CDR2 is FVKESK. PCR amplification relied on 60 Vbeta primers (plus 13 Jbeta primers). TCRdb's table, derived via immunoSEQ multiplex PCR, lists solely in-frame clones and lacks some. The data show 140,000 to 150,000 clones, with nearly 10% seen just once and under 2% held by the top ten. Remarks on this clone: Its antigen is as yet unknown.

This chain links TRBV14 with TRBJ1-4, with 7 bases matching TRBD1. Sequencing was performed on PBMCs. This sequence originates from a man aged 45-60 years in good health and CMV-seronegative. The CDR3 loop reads CASSQDVGGQLFF. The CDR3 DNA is TGTGCCAGCAGCCAAGATGTAGGGGGACAGCTGTTTTTT.